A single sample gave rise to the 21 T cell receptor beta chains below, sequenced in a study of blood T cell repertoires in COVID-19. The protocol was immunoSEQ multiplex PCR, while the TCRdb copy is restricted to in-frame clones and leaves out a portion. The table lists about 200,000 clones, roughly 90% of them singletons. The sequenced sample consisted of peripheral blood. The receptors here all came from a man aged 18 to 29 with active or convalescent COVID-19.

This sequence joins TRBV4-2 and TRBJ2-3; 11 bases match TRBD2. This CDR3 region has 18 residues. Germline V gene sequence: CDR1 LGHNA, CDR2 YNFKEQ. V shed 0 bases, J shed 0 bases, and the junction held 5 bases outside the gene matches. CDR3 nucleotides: TGTGCCAGCAGCCAAGACATCGGGACTAGCGGAAGCACAGATACGCAGTATTTT. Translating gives CASSQDIGTSGSTDTQYF.

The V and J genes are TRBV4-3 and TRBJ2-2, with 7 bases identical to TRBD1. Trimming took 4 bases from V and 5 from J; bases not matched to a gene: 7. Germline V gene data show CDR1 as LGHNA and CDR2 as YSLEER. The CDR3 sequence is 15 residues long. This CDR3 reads CASSPRQGTTGELFF. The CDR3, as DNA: TGCGCCAGCAGCCCGCGACAGGGTACGACCGGGGAGCTGTTTTTT.

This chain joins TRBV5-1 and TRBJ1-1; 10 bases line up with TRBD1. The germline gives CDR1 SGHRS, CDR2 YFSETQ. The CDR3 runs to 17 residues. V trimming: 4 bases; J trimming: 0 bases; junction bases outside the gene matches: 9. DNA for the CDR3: TGCGCCAGCAGCACGGGGACAGGGGTCGGGATGAACACTGAAGCTTTCTTT. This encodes CASSTGTGVGMNTEAFF.

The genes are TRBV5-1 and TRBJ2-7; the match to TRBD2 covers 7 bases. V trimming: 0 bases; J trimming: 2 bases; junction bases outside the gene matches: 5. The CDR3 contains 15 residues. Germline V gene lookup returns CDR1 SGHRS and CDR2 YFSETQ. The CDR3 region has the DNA TGCGCCAGCAGCTTGGCGGCTAGCGGTGCCTACGAGCAGTACTTC. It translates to CASSLAASGAYEQYF.

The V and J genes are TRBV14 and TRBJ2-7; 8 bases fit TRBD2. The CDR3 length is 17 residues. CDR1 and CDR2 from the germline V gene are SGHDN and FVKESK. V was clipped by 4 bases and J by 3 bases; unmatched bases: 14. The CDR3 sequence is CASSPLVAAGALYEQYF. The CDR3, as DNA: TGTGCCAGCAGCCCCCTGGTGGCAGCGGGAGCCCTCTACGAGCAGTACTTC.

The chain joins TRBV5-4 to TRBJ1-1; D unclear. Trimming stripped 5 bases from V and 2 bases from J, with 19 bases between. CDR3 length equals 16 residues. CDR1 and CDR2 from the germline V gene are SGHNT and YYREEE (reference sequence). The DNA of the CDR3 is TGTGCCAGCAGATCAGGCGGAGGGATCGTAAACACTGAAGCTTTCTTT. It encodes CASRSGGGIVNTEAFF.

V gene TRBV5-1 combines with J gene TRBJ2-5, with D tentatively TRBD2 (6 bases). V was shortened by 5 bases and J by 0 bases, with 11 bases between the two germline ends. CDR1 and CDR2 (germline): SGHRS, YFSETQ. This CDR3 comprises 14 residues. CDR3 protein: CASSSSGDQETQYF. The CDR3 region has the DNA TGCGCCAGCAGTAGTAGCGGAGACCAAGAGACCCAGTACTTC.

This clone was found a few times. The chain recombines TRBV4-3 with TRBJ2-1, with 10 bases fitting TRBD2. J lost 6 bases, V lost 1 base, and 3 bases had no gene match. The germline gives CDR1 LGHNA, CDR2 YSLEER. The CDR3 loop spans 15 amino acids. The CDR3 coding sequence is TGCGCCAGCAGCCAAGCTAGCGGGAGCGGCAATGAGCAGTTCTTC. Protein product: CASSQASGSGNEQFF.

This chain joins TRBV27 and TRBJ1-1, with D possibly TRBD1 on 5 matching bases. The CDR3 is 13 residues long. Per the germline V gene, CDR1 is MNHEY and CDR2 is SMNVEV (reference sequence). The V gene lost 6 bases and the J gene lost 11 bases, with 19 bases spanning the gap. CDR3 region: CASSPGTAGRAFF. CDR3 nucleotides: TGTGCCAGCAGCCCAGGTACTGCAGGGAGGGCTTTCTTT.

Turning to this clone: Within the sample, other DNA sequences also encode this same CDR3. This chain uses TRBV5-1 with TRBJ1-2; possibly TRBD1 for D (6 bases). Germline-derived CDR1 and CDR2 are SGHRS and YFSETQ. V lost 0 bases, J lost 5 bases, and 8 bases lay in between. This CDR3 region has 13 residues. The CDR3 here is CASSLEGGYGYTF. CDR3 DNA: TGCGCCAGCAGCTTGGAAGGGGGTTATGGCTACACCTTC. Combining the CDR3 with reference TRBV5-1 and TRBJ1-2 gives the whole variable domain KAGVTQTPRYLIKTRGQQVTLSCSPISGHRSVSWYQQTPGQGLQFLFEYFSETQRNKGNFPGRFSGRQFSNSRSEMNVSTLELGDSALYLCASSLEGGYGYTFGSGTRLTVV.

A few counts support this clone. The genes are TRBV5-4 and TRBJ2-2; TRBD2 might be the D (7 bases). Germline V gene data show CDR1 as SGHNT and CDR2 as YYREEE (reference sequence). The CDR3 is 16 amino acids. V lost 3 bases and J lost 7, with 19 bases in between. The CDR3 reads CASSSQWGGRRGELFF. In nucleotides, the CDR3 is TGTGCCAGCAGCTCCCAATGGGGGGGGCGGCGCGGGGAGCTGTTTTTT.

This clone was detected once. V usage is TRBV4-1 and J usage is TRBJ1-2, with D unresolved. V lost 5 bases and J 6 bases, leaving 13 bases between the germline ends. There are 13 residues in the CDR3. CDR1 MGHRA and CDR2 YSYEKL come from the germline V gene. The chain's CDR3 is CASSSGVRDGYTF. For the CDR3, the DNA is TGCGCCAGCAGCTCGGGAGTAAGGGATGGCTACACCTTC.

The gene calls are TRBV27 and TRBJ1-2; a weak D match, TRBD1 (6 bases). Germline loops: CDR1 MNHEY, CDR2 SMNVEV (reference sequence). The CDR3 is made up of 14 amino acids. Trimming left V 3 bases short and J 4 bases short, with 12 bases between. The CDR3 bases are TGTGCCAGCAGTTTCCAGGGGCTGGGCTATGGCTACACCTTC. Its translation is CASSFQGLGYGYTF.

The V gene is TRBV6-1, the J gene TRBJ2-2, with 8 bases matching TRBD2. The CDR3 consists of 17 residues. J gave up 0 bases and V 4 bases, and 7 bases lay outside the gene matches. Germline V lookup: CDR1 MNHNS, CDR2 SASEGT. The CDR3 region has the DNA TGTGCCAGCAGTGCTCCCAGCGGGGGATCGAACACCGGGGAGCTGTTTTTT. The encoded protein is CASSAPSGGSNTGELFF.

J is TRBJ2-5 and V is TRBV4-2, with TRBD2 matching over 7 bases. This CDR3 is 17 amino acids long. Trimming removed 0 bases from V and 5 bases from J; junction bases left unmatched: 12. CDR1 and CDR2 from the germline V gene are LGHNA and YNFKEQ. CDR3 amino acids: CASSQDRTGGNRETQYF. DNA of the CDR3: TGTGCCAGCAGCCAAGATAGAACGGGAGGTAATAGGGAGACCCAGTACTTC.

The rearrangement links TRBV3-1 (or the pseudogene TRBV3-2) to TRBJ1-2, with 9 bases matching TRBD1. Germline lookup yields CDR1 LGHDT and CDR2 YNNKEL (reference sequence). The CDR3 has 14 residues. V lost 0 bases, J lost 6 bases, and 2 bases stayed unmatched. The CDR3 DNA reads TGTGCCAGCAGCCAAGATTGGACAGGGGATGGCTACACCTTC. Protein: CASSQDWTGDGYTF.

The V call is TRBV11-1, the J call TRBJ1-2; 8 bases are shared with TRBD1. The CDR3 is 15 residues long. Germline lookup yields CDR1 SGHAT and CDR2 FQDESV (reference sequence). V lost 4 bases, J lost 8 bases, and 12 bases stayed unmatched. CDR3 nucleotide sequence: TGTGCCAGCAGCTCCATTGGGACAGGCAGTATCGGCTACACCTTC. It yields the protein CASSSIGTGSIGYTF.

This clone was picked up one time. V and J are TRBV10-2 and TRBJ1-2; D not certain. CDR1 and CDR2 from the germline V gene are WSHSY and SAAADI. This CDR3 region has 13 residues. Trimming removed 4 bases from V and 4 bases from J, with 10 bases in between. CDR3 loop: CASSAEGVYGYTF. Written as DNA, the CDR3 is TGCGCCAGCAGTGCTGAGGGCGTCTATGGCTACACCTTC.

The CDR3 nucleotides read TGTGCCAGCAGTGAAAGGAGATTGAACACTGAAGCTTTCTTT. This translates into CASSERRLNTEAFF. This sequence joins TRBV6-1 and TRBJ1-1; D gene ambiguous. CDR1 and CDR2 (germline): MNHNS, SASEGT. With 2 bases removed from V and 0 bases from J, the gap between germline ends came to 7 bases. This CDR3 spans 14 amino acids.

CDR3 coding DNA: TGTGCCTGGAAGGCAGGGGTTGGCTACACCTTC. Its protein product is CAWKAGVGYTF. The rearrangement joins TRBV30 to TRBJ1-2; weak D call: TRBD1 (6 bases). Trimming took 4 bases from V and 7 from J, leaving 10 bases between them. The germline V gene encodes CDR1 GTSNPN and CDR2 SVGIG (reference sequence). The CDR3 covers 11 residues.

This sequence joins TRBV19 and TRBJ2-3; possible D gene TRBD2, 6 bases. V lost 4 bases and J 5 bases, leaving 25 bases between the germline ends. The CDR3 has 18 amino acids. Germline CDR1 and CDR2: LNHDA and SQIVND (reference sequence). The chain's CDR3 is CASSRAPMGGLTGDTQYF. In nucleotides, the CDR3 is TGTGCCAGTAGTAGAGCTCCAATGGGGGGTTTAACGGGAGATACGCAGTATTTT.